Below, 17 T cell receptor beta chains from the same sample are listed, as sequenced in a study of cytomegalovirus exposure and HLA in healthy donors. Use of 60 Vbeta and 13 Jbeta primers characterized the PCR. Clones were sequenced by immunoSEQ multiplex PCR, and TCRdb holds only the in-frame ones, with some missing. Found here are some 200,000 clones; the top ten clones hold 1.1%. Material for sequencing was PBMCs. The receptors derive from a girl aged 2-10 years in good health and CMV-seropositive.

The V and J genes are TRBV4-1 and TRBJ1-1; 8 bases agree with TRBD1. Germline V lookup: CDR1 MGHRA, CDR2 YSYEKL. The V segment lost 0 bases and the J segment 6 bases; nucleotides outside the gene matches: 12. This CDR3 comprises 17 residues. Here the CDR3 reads CASSQDPQDRVSPEAFF. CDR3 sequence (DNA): TGCGCCAGCAGCCAAGACCCTCAGGACAGGGTAAGCCCTGAAGCTTTCTTT.

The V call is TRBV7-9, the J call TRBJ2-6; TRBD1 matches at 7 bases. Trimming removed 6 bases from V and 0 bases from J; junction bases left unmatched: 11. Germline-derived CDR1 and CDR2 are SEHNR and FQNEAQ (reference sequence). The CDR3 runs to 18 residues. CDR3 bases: TGTGCCAGCAGGCAGCCGGGACAGAGTAGCTCTGGGGCCAACGTCCTGACTTTC. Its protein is CASRQPGQSSSGANVLTF.

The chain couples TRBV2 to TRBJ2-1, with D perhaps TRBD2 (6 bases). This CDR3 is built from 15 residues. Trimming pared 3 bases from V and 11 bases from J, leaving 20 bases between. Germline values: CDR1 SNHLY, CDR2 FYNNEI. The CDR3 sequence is CASSDLGGGITQQFF. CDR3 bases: TGTGCCAGCAGTGATTTGGGGGGAGGAATTACTCAGCAGTTCTTC.

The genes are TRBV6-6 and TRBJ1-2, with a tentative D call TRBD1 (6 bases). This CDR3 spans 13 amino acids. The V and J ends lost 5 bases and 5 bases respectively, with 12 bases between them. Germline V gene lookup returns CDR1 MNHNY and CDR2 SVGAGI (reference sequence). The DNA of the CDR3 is TGTGCCAGCAGTGCACAGGGAGGGTATGGCTACACCTTC. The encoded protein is CASSAQGGYGYTF.

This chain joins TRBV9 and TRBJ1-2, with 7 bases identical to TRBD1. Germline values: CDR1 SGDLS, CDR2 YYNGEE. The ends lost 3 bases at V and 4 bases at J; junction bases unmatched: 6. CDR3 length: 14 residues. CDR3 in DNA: TGTGCCAGCAGCGAAACGACAGGGATCTATGGCTACACCTTC. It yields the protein CASSETTGIYGYTF.

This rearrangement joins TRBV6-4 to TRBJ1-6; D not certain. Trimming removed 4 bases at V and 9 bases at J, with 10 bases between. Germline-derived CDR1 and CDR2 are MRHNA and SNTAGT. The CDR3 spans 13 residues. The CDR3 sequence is CASSALDGSPLHF. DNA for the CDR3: TGTGCCAGCAGTGCGCTAGATGGTTCACCCCTCCACTTT.

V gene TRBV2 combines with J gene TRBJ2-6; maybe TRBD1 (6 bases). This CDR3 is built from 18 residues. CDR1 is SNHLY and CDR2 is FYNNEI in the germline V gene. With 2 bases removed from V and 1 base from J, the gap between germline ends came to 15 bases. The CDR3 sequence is CASSELGATPSGANVLTF. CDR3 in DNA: TGTGCCAGCAGTGAATTGGGGGCAACACCTTCTGGGGCCAACGTCCTGACTTTC.

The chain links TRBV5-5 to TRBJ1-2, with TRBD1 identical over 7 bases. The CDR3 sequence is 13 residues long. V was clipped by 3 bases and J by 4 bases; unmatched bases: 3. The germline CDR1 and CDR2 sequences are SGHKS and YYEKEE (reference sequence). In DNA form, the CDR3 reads TGTGCCAGCAGCTCCGGGACAGTCTATGGCTACACCTTC. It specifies CASSSGTVYGYTF. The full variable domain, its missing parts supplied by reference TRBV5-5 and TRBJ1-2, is DAGVTQSPTHLIKTRGQQVTLRCSPISGHKSVSWYQQVLGQGPQFIFQYYEKEERGRGNFPDRFSARQFPNYSSELNVNALLLGDSALYLCASSSGTVYGYTFGSGTRLTVV.

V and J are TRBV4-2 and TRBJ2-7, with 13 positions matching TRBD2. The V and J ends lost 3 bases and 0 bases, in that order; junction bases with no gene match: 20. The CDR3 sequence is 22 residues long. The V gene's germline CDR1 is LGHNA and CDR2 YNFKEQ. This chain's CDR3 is CASSQVGGSGLAGRLISYEQYF. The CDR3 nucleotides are TGTGCCAGCAGCCAGGTGGGAGGGTCGGGACTAGCGGGACGTCTTATCTCCTACGAGCAGTACTTC.

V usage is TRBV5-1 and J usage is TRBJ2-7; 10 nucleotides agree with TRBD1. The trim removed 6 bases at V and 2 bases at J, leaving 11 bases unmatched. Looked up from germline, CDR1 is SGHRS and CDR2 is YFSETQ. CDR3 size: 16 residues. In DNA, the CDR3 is TGCGCCAGCACCGTTTGGGGCGGGACAGGGGCCTACGAGCAGTACTTC. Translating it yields CASTVWGGTGAYEQYF. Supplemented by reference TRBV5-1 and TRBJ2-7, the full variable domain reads KAGVTQTPRYLIKTRGQQVTLSCSPISGHRSVSWYQQTPGQGLQFLFEYFSETQRNKGNFPGRFSGRQFSNSRSEMNVSTLELGDSALYLCASTVWGGTGAYEQYFGPGTRLTVT.

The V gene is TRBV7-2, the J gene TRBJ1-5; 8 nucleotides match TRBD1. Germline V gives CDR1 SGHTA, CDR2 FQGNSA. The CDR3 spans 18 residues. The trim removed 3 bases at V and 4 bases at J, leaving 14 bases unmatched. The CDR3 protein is CASSLEMPGQVTNQPQHF. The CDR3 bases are TGTGCCAGCAGCTTGGAGATGCCGGGACAGGTCACTAATCAGCCCCAGCATTTT.

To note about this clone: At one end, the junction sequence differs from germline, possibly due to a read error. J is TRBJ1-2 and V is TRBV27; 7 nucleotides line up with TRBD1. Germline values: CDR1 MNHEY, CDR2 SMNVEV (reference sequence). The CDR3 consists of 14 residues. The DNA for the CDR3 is TGTGCCAGCAGTCACGCCGGGACAGACTATGGCTACATCTTC. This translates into CASSHAGTDYGYIF.

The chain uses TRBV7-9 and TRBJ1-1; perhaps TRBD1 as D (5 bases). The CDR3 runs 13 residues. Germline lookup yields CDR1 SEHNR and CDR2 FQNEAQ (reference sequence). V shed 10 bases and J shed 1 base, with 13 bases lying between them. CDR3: CATQVTGNTEAFF. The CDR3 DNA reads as TGTGCCACCCAGGTCACAGGGAACACTGAAGCTTTCTTT.

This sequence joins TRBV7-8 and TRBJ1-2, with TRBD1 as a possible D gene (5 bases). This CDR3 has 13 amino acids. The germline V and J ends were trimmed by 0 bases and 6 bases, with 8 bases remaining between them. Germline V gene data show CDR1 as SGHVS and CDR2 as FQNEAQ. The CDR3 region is CASSLAGQDGYTF. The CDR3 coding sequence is TGTGCCAGCAGCTTAGCGGGGCAGGATGGCTACACCTTC.

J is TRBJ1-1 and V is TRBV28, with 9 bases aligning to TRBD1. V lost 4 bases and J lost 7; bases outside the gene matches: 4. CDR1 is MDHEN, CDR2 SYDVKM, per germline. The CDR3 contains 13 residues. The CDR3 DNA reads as TGTGCCAGCAGTTCGGGACAGGGTAGTGAAGCTTTCTTT. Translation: CASSSGQGSEAFF.

In nucleotides, the CDR3 is TGTGCCAGCAGCTTAAGAACGGGAGTAAGTGGAGAGGAGACCCAGTACTTC. This codes for CASSLRTGVSGEETQYF. The chain has TRBV7-9 and TRBJ2-5, with D possibly matching TRBD2 (6 bases). With 2 bases removed from V and 5 bases from J, the gap between germline ends came to 21 bases. CDR1 is SEHNR, CDR2 FQNEAQ, per germline (reference sequence). This CDR3 comprises 17 residues.

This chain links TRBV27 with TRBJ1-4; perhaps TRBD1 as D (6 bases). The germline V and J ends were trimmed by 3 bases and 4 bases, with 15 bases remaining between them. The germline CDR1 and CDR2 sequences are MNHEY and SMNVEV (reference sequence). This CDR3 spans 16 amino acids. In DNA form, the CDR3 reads TGTGCCAGCAGTTTCACAGGGTCCCCAATTAATGAAAAACTGTTTTTT. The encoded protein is CASSFTGSPINEKLFF.